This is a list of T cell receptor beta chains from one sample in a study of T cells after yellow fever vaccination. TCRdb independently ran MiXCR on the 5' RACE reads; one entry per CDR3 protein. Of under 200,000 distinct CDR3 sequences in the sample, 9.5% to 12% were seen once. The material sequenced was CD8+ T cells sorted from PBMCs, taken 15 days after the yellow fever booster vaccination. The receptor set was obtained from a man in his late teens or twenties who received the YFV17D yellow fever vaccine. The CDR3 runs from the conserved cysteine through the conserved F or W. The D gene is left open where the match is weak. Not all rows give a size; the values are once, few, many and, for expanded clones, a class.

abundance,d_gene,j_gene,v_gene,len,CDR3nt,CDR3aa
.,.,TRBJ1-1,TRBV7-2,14,TGTGCCAGCAGCTTATCGGTGGCGGGCACTGAAGCTTTCTTT,CASSLSVAGTEAFF
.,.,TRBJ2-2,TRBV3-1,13,TGTGCCAGCAGCCGGGAATACACCGGGGAGCTGTTTTTT,CASSREYTGELFF
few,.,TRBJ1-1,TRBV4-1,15,TGCGCCAGCAGCCAAGGAGGGGGTGATGGCACTGAAGCTTTCTTT,CASSQGGGDGTEAFF
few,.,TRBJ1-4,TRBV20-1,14,TGCAGTGCTAGAGTGAGGGAGCGGAGCGAAAAACTGTTTTTT,CSARVRERSEKLFF
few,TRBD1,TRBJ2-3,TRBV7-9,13,TGTGCCAGCAGCTTGGGGACAGGCGGTACGCAGTATTTT,CASSLGTGGTQYF
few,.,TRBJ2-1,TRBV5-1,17,TGCGCCAGCAGCTTGAGTGGGGGGCCTAGCTCCTACAATGAGCAGTTCTTC,CASSLSGGPSSYNEQFF
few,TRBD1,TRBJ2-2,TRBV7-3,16,TGTGCCAGCAGCTTACCCCCAGGGACAGGCACCGGGGAGCTGTTTTTT,CASSLPPGTGTGELFF
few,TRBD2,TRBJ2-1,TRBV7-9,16,TGTGCCAGCAGCTTACCTAGCGGGGGGGCCATCGCTGAGCAGTTCTTC,CASSLPSGGAIAEQFF
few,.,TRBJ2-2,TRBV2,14,TGTGCCAGCAGCGGGACGGCGTACACCGGGGAGCTGTTTTTT,CASSGTAYTGELFF
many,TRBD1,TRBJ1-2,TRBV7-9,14,TGTGCCAGCAGCTTAGGGACAGGGGACTATGGCTACACCTTC,CASSLGTGDYGYTF
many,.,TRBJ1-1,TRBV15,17,TGTGCCACCAGCAGAGAGTTTGGGGAAGCGGGACGCACTGAAGCTTTCTTT,CATSREFGEAGRTEAFF
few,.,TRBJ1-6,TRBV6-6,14,TGTGCCAGCAGTTACTCCCCTCCTAATTCACCCCTCCACTTT,CASSYSPPNSPLHF
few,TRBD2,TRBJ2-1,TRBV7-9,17,TGTGCCAGCAGCTTATCAGGGGGGCTAGCGGGGTCGAATGAGCAGTTCTTC,CASSLSGGLAGSNEQFF
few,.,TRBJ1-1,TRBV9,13,TGTGCCAGCAGCGATGACATGAACACTGAAGCTTTCTTT,CASSDDMNTEAFF
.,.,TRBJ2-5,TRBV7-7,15,TGTGCCAGCAGCTCGGAATGGGGGTATCAAGAGACCCAGTACTTC,CASSSEWGYQETQYF
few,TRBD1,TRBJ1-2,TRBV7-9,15,TGTGCCAGCAGCCCCGGGACAGGGCGGGACTATGGCTACACCTTC,CASSPGTGRDYGYTF
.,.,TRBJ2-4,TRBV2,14,TGTGCCAGCCTAAGGACAGTAGCCAAAAACATTCAGTACTTC,CASLRTVAKNIQYF
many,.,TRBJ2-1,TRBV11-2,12,TGTGCCAGCAGCTTAGGGACCAATGAGCAGTTCTTC,CASSLGTNEQFF
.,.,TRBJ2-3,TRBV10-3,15,TGTGCCATCAGTCTAGGCACTGTTTCCACAGATACGCAGTATTTT,CAISLGTVSTDTQYF
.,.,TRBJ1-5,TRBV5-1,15,TGCGCCAGCAGCTTAACCGGGACACCGAATCAGCCCCAGCATTTT,CASSLTGTPNQPQHF
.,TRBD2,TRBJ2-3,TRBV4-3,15,TGCGCCAGCAGCCAAAATACCGGGGGGGCAGATACGCAGTATTTT,CASSQNTGGADTQYF
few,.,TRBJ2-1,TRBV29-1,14,TGCAGCGTTGAAGATCTGGGTGGGTACAATGAGCAGTTCTTC,CSVEDLGGYNEQFF
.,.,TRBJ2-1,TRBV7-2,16,TGTGCCAGCAGCTTCGGCGCATATAGCTCCTACAATGAGCAGTTCTTC,CASSFGAYSSYNEQFF
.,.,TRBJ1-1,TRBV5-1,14,TGCGCCAGCAGCTCCACAGGGACGAACACTGAAGCTTTCTTT,CASSSTGTNTEAFF
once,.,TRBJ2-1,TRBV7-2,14,TGTGCCAGCAGCCCCCGGGGGGCGTACAATGAGCAGTTCTTC,CASSPRGAYNEQFF
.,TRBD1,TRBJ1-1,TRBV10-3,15,TGTGCCATCAGTTTACGGGACAGCAGGAACACTGAAGCTTTCTTT,CAISLRDSRNTEAFF
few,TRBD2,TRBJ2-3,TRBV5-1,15,TGCGCCAGCATGGTTCGCGGGGGGCTCACAGATACGCAGTATTTT,CASMVRGGLTDTQYF
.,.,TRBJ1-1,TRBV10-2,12,TGCGCCAGCAGCCTCCCGGGGCCGGAAGCTTTCTTT,CASSLPGPEAFF
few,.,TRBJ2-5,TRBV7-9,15,TGTGCCAGCAGCCCGACCGAACCCTTACAAGAGACCCAGTACTTC,CASSPTEPLQETQYF
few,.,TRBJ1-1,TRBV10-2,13,TGCGCCAGCAGGGTAGGACAGTCATCTGAAGCTTTCTTT,CASRVGQSSEAFF
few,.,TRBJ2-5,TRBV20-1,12,TGCAGTGCTAGTCGGGGTGGAGAGACCCAGTACTTC,CSASRGGETQYF
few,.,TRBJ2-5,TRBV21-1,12,TGTGCCAGCAGCAGACACACGGAGACCCAGTACTTC,CASSRHTETQYF
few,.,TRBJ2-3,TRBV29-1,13,TGCAGCGTCACCCCGGGGGGCACAGATACGCAGTATTTT,CSVTPGGTDTQYF
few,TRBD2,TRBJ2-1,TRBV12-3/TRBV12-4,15,TGTGCCAGCAGTTATTTGTGGGGGGGAAACAATGAGCAGTTCTTC,CASSYLWGGNNEQFF
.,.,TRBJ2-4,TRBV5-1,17,TGCGCCAGCAGCTCATCGCTCGGGGGCTGGGCCAAAAACATTCAGTACTTC,CASSSSLGGWAKNIQYF
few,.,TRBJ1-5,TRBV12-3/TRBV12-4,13,TGTGCCAGCAGCTTCGGTAACAATCAGCCCCAGCATTTT,CASSFGNNQPQHF
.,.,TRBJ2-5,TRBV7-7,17,TGTGCCAGCAGCTTATCCCCAGAGGGGGGCCACAAAGAGACCCAGTACTTC,CASSLSPEGGHKETQYF
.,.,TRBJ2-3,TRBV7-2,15,TGTGCCAGCAGTGAGGTAGCACGTAGCACAGATACGCAGTATTTT,CASSEVARSTDTQYF
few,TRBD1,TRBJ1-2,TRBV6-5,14,TGTGCCAGCAGTTACTCGGCAGGGGGATGGGGCTACACCTTC,CASSYSAGGWGYTF
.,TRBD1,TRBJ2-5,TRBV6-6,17,TGTGCCAGCAGTTACTCGATCCGTGACAGGGGACAAGAGACCCAGTACTTC,CASSYSIRDRGQETQYF
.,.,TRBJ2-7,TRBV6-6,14,TGTGCCAGCAGTCGGGTTTCGGCGTCCTACGAGCAGTACTTC,CASSRVSASYEQYF
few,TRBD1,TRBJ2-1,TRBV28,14,TGTGCCAGCAGCGGACAGGGGGTCTACAATGAGCAGTTCTTC,CASSGQGVYNEQFF
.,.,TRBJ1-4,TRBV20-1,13,TGCAGTGCTAAGGACAGAACTAATGAAAAACTGTTTTTT,CSAKDRTNEKLFF
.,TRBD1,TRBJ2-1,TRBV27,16,TGTGCCAGCAGTACCTGGGACAGGGTATCCTACAATGAGCAGTTCTTC,CASSTWDRVSYNEQFF
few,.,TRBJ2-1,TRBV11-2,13,TGTGCCAGCAGCTTGAGCAATGGCAATGAGCAGTTCTTC,CASSLSNGNEQFF
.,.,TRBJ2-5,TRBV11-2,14,TGTGCCAGCAGCTTGTCCGCTGCCGAAGAGACCCAGTACTTC,CASSLSAAEETQYF